One sample yielded the 2 T cell receptor delta chains listed below, sequenced in a study of gamma-delta chains in newborns, infants, children. TCRdb reanalyzed the reads using CATT. The data hold approximately 11,000 delta-chain clones, with less than 4.5% observed a single time. Material for sequencing was blood. The receptors come from a child who was a newborn, infant or young child, either healthy, febrile or measles-vaccinated (not recorded which).

The J gene is given as TRDJ1, and the V gene is not called; no DNA check was done on the table's D call, TRDD3. The CDR3 totals 23 residues. The CDR3 DNA reads TGTGCTCTTGGGGACGTCGCCACCTTCCTACGTAAGGGGATACGGGCCCCTAACGATAAACTCATCTTT. Translating gives CALGDVATFLRKGIRAPNDKLIF.

A few counts support this clone. CDR3 sequence (DNA): TGTGCTCTTGGGGATAACCTTCGAATGGGGGATACGCGGGAACTCATCTTT. Its protein is CALGDNLRMGDTRELIF. This sequence joins TRDV1 and TRDJ1; 11 bases line up with TRDD3. Germline CDR1 and CDR2: TSWWSYY and QGS. Losses at the gene ends were 3 bases for V and 9 bases for J; bases not matched to a gene: 15. There are 17 residues in the CDR3.